The rows below give T cell receptor beta chains drawn from one sample of a study of blood T cell repertoires in COVID-19. Repertoires were generated with immunoSEQ multiplex PCR, while TCRdb's copy carries only in-frame clones and drops some. Found here are around 31,000 clones, 85% to 90% of them singletons; the top ten hold more than 15%. The specimen was peripheral blood. The receptors come from a man at least 80 years old with acute or convalescent COVID-19. Both conserved end residues are part of each CDR3. Fields, in order: clone size, V gene, J gene, CDR3 protein. Part of the rows lack a size; the others show once, few, many or a class for expanded clones.

>NA|TRBV7-9|TRBJ2-1
CASSLAWQVF
>NA|TRBV6-2/TRBV6-3|TRBJ1-3
CASSSTGGTGNTIYF
>NA|TRBV7-2|TRBJ2-3
CASSPQVGDTQYF
>once|TRBV10-3|TRBJ2-2
CAIPTGTGELFF
>NA|TRBV4-2|TRBJ1-6
CASSQIGYNSPLHF
>NA|TRBV28|TRBJ1-2
CASRGTGLGYGYTF
>NA|TRBV2|TRBJ2-2
CATAGWQGLNTGELFF
>once|TRBV29-1|TRBJ1-2
CSGGQGVFEHTF
>NA|TRBV5-1|TRBJ1-1
CASSIDRPASTEAFF
>NA|TRBV7-8|TRBJ1-5
CASSSRFDRGGQPQHF
>once|TRBV6-5|TRBJ2-7
CASTLLAGTAYEQYF
>NA|TRBV30|TRBJ2-2
CAWGARELFF
>NA|TRBV7-3|TRBJ2-7
CASSLGDNSYEQYF
>NA|TRBV12-3/TRBV12-4|TRBJ2-1
CASRKGDNEQFF
>NA|TRBV9|TRBJ1-3
CASSVRGTVPEDTIYF
>NA|TRBV29-1|TRBJ1-5
CSVGSNNQPQHF
>NA|TRBV4-2|TRBJ1-1
CASSQAGANTEAFF
>once|TRBV4-1|TRBJ1-2
CASSQEPGQSYGYTF
>NA|TRBV5-1|TRBJ2-6
CASSSPRTGISGANVLTF
>NA|TRBV3-1/TRBV3-2|TRBJ1-2
CASSQDVAVYGYTF
>NA|TRBV5-1|TRBJ1-1
CASSLAGTMNTEAFF
>NA|TRBV3-1/TRBV3-2|TRBJ1-5
CASSQGHRANQPQHF
>NA|TRBV5-1|TRBJ1-5
CASSLQGARDQPQHF
>NA|TRBV11-2|TRBJ1-3
CASSYTSSGNTIYF
>few|TRBV11-2|TRBJ2-2
CASSALGGNTGELFF
>NA|TRBV11-2|TRBJ2-3
CASSLDRETDTQYF
>NA|TRBV18|TRBJ1-2
CASSWTGIGYTF
>NA|TRBV19|TRBJ1-6
CASSIVRGDNSPLHF
>NA|TRBV5-1|TRBJ1-4
CASSLRPGQADEKLFF
>NA|TRBV28|TRBJ2-5
CASSLSRGYQETQYF
>NA|TRBV19|TRBJ1-4
CASNSPRVATNEKLFF
>NA|TRBV19|TRBJ1-1
CASSNLDRLVPFF
>NA|TRBV7-8|TRBJ1-2
CASSPQGNYGYTF
>once|TRBV9|TRBJ2-3
CASSVTSGSTDTQYF
>NA|TRBV7-9|TRBJ1-2
CASSPPSRVSDYGYTF
>NA|TRBV10-3|TRBJ2-3
CASGGRATDTQYF
>NA|TRBV7-6|TRBJ2-4
CASSPGAGGDIQYF
>NA|TRBV5-4|TRBJ1-1
CASSLAGQGANTEAFF
>NA|TRBV14|TRBJ1-2
CASSQQRTNYGYTF
>NA|TRBV11-2|TRBJ1-1
CASMRTANTETFF
>NA|TRBV28|TRBJ2-7
CASTRRGGAGEQYF
>NA|TRBV5-1|TRBJ2-7
CASSFNTDTYEQYF
>NA|TRBV7-8|TRBJ2-2
CASSSISGTGVLGGELFF
>NA|TRBV24-1|TRBJ2-2
CATSDPGLRTGELFF
>NA|TRBV11-2|TRBJ1-6
CASSPERNSPLHF
>NA|TRBV2|TRBJ1-2
CASSLAEYGYTF
>NA|TRBV7-8|TRBJ1-1
CASTRTQGMNTEAFF
>NA|TRBV6-5|TRBJ1-1
CASSSPRGAFF
>NA|TRBV2|TRBJ1-1
CASNPVVRSNTEAFF
>NA|TRBV30|TRBJ1-5
CAWAQGDQPQHF
>NA|TRBV2|TRBJ1-2
CASSDMTVGYTF
>NA|TRBV28|TRBJ2-1
CASSSPGTGAWGEQFF
>NA|TRBV28|TRBJ2-7
CASRSTGTLPHEQYF